This entry concerns a single T cell receptor beta chain. Other nucleotide sequences from this sample produce the same CDR3. This sample is part of a study of cytomegalovirus exposure and HLA in healthy donors. The PCR contained 60 Vbeta and 13 Jbeta primers. Produced via immunoSEQ multiplex PCR; TCRdb's table is partial and in-frame only. The data hold about 270,000 clones, with roughly 70% observed a single time. CDR3 length equals 14 residues. Trimming took 3 bases from V and 1 from J, leaving 10 bases between them. Germline V CDR1 and CDR2: MNHEY, SMNVEV (reference sequence). This TCR was recovered from a female donor in good health and CMV-seronegative. The sequenced material came from PBMCs. This chain links TRBV27 with TRBJ2-7; TRBD2 might be the D (5 bases). CDR3 region: CASSFGGSSYEQYF. The CDR3 DNA follows: TGTGCCAGCAGTTTTGGCGGGTCTTCCTACGAGCAGTACTTC.